The 8 T cell receptor beta chains below come from one sample, sequenced in a study of shared clonotypes between healthy human individuals. CD8 cells regarded as naive lacked CD45RO, were positively chosen for CCR7, and omitted terminally differentiated effector memory CD45RA+ cells. Sequencing was performed with immunoSEQ multiplex PCR; in TCRdb, only in-frame clones are kept and a portion is missing. Among roughly 2.1 million clones, approximately 94% were seen once, and the ten largest hold under 2%. Sequencing input: naive CD8+ T cells from PBMCs. These receptors all stem from a man in his late teens or twenties in good health. Some clones in this sample may be carry-over from other donors' samples.

This rearrangement joins TRBV19 to TRBJ1-2; the D gene is possibly TRBD1 (6 bases). CDR3 length: 15 residues. The germline V gene has CDR1 LNHDA and CDR2 SQIVND (reference sequence). The V end was cut by 2 bases, the J end by 3 bases, with 13 bases between. In DNA, the CDR3 is TGTGCCAGTAGTATACCTCGTCAGGGGTACTATGGCTACACCTTC. Translation: CASSIPRQGYYGYTF.

The genes are TRBV19 and TRBJ1-5, with D unresolved. Germline V gives CDR1 LNHDA, CDR2 SQIVND (reference sequence). V was pared by 0 bases and J by 3 bases, with 15 bases between. CDR3 size: 17 residues. The DNA for the CDR3 is TGTGCCAGTAGTATAGAAGAGGTCCGGGCCCTCAATCAGCCCCAGCATTTT. Its protein is CASSIEEVRALNQPQHF.

This clone was picked up one time. The sample holds other DNA sequences that translate to the same CDR3. The chain joins TRBV9 to TRBJ1-5; 10 nucleotides agree with TRBD1. V was clipped by 2 bases and J by 5 bases; unmatched bases: 1. CDR3 size: 14 residues. CDR1 is SGDLS, CDR2 YYNGEE, per germline. CDR3 sequence (DNA): TGTGCCAGCAGCGTGGGGACAGGGGATCAGCCCCAGCATTTT. Its protein product is CASSVGTGDQPQHF.

This sequence joins TRBV5-1 and TRBJ2-7; TRBD2 matches at 9 bases. The ends lost 2 bases at V and 2 bases at J; junction bases unmatched: 2. CDR1 and CDR2 (germline): SGHRS, YFSETQ. CDR3 length equals 14 residues. The CDR3 nucleotides are TGCGCCAGCAGCTTCGGCGGGGGGGCCTACGAGCAGTACTTC. Residues: CASSFGGGAYEQYF.

This sequence joins TRBV28 and TRBJ2-7, with D possibly being TRBD2 (7 bases). CDR3 size: 13 residues. V gave up 6 bases and J gave up 2 bases, with 11 bases separating them. CDR1 is MDHEN, CDR2 SYDVKM, per germline. This CDR3 reads CASRGGGAYEQYF. DNA for the CDR3: TGTGCCAGCAGGGGAGGGGGGGCCTACGAGCAGTACTTC.

The gene calls are TRBV4-1 and TRBJ2-2, with 13 bases identical to TRBD2. Per germline, CDR1 MGHRA and CDR2 YSYEKL. Trimming at V came to 4 bases and at J to 4 bases, leaving 9 bases not matched to a gene. The CDR3 contains 18 residues. For the CDR3, the DNA is TGCGCCAGCAGCCCCGGACTAGCGGGAGCGGTATCCACCGGGGAGCTGTTTTTT. It encodes CASSPGLAGAVSTGELFF.

The chain combines TRBV7-9 with TRBJ2-7, with D perhaps TRBD1 (5 bases). The length of the CDR3 is 15 residues. Trimming shortened V by 1 base and J by 1 base, and 11 bases separated the two germline ends. Germline V lookup: CDR1 SEHNR, CDR2 FQNEAQ (reference sequence). The CDR3 is CASSLVSGKSYEQYF. CDR3 sequence (DNA): TGTGCCAGCAGCTTAGTGTCAGGGAAGTCCTACGAGCAGTACTTC.

The J gene is TRBJ2-7, the V gene TRBV19; TRBD2 matches at 9 bases. The CDR3 spans 15 residues. The V segment lost 6 bases and the J segment 2 bases; nucleotides outside the gene matches: 8. Germline CDR1 is LNHDA and CDR2 is SQIVND (reference sequence). The DNA for the CDR3 is TGTGCCAGTAGCGCGGCGGGGGGGCTAGCCTACGAGCAGTACTTC. This gives the protein CASSAAGGLAYEQYF.